The 22 T cell receptor beta chains presented below share a single source sample, sequenced in a study of chemoradiotherapy in HPV16-positive cancers. Produced via immunoSEQ multiplex PCR; TCRdb's table is partial and in-frame only. The data show thousands of clones, about 81% seen once. Sample collection occurred from a patient who underwent chemoradiotherapy. The receptors come from a human donor with HPV-associated anogenital cancer.

The V gene is TRBV28, the J gene TRBJ2-1; maybe TRBD2 (6 bases). V was cut by 4 bases and J by 5 bases, with 15 bases left in between. This CDR3 spans 15 amino acids. Germline V gene sequence: CDR1 MDHEN, CDR2 SYDVKM. CDR3 protein: CASSSAASVNNEQFF. The CDR3 nucleotides read TGTGCCAGCAGTTCAGCGGCTAGCGTTAACAATGAGCAGTTCTTC.

This chain connects TRBV7-9 to TRBJ2-5, with 11 bases aligning to TRBD1. The tail of the sequence fits TRBJ2-7 better, so the J call may be wrong. Looked up from germline, CDR1 is SEHNR and CDR2 is FQNEAQ (reference sequence). The CDR3 loop spans 15 amino acids. In nucleotides, the CDR3 is TGTGCCAGCAGCTCAGACCGGACAGGGGGCGTCGAGCAGTACTTC. Amino acids: CASSSDRTGGVEQYF.

The chain couples TRBV6-4 to TRBJ2-3; TRBD2 matches at 12 bases. J was trimmed by 3 bases and V by 5 bases; bases with no gene match: 3. The germline CDR1 and CDR2 sequences are MRHNA and SNTAGT. The CDR3 spans 15 residues. CDR3 region: CASSPSGGATDTQYF. Written as DNA, the CDR3 is TGTGCCAGCAGTCCTAGCGGGGGGGCAACAGATACGCAGTATTTT.

This clone was observed a few times. The chain combines TRBV28 with TRBJ2-3; 10 bases line up with TRBD2. With 7 bases clipped from V and 6 bases from J, the junction kept 7 bases outside the gene matches. Germline V gene lookup returns CDR1 MDHEN and CDR2 SYDVKM. CDR3 size: 14 residues. The CDR3 DNA reads as TGTGCCAGCAAAGCGGGAGGGCCCATGGATACGCAGTATTTT. It specifies CASKAGGPMDTQYF. The full variable domain, its missing parts supplied by reference TRBV28 and TRBJ2-3, is DVKVTQSSRYLVKRTGEKVFLECVQDMDHENMFWYRQDPGLGLRLIYFSYDVKMKEKGDIPEGYSVSREKKERFSLILESASTNQTSMYLCASKAGGPMDTQYFGPGTRLTVL.

In this sample, this clone is large. The chain combines TRBV27 with TRBJ2-1; TRBD2 agrees at 8 bases. The CDR3 spans 16 residues. After removal of 0 bases from V and 3 bases from J, the junction contained 4 bases not matched to a gene. Germline loops: CDR1 MNHEY, CDR2 SMNVEV (reference sequence). Here the CDR3 DNA reads TGTGCCAGCAGTTTATCAAACGGGAGGGGCTACAATGAGCAGTTCTTC. Its translation is CASSLSNGRGYNEQFF.

The table lists this clone with a few counts. V and J are TRBV2 and TRBJ2-7; TRBD2 is a possible D gene (5 bases). The CDR3 spans 14 residues. V lost 5 bases and J lost 2, with 13 bases in between. The germline V gene encodes CDR1 SNHLY and CDR2 FYNNEI. CDR3 sequence (DNA): TGTGCCAGCAGTTATGGCGGGTACCCCTACGAGCAGTACTTC. Residues: CASSYGGYPYEQYF.

The chain carries TRBV4-3 and TRBJ2-7; D is unclear. CDR1 LGHNA and CDR2 YSLEER come from the germline V gene. The CDR3 covers 14 residues. The V gene lost 4 bases and the J gene lost 5 bases, with 15 bases spanning the gap. CDR3 residues: CASSLSPSGHEQYF. The CDR3 DNA reads TGCGCCAGCAGCCTATCCCCCTCCGGCCACGAGCAGTACTTC.

CDR3 coding DNA: TGTGCCATCGAGGGACAGGATAGCACTGAAGCTTTCTTT. Amino acids: CAIEGQDSTEAFF. The chain is built from TRBV10-3 and TRBJ1-1, with 8 bases that match TRBD1. CDR1 ENHRY and CDR2 SYGVKD come from the germline V gene. There are 13 residues in the CDR3. The junction had 6 bases not matched to a gene; V was cut back by 8 bases and J by 4 bases.

The chain carries TRBV2 and TRBJ1-1, with no clear D. The CDR3 runs 12 residues. Germline V gene data show CDR1 as SNHLY and CDR2 as FYNNEI. V lost 10 bases to trimming and J lost 3 bases, with 12 bases between them. For the CDR3, the DNA is TGTGCCAACCCCCGGGGATACACTGAAGCTTTCTTT. This codes for CANPRGYTEAFF.

This chain uses TRBV6-6 with TRBJ2-3; D is unclear. Per the germline V gene, CDR1 is MNHNY and CDR2 is SVGAGI (reference sequence). The CDR3 has 14 residues. V lost 6 bases and J 1 base, leaving 11 bases between the germline ends. The CDR3 nucleotides are TGTGCCAGCAGGGACGACGCACGCACAGATACGCAGTATTTT. This encodes CASRDDARTDTQYF.

This chain links TRBV5-1 with TRBJ1-2; no clear D. Germline lookup yields CDR1 SGHRS and CDR2 YFSETQ. Trimming shortened V by 6 bases and J by 0 bases, and 12 bases separated the two germline ends. The CDR3 covers 14 residues. As DNA, the CDR3 is TGCGCCAGCAACCCTACCGAAGCTAACTATGGCTACACCTTC. It encodes CASNPTEANYGYTF.

The rearrangement uses TRBV5-1 and TRBJ2-5, with D perhaps TRBD1 or TRBD2 (5 bases each). There are 15 residues in the CDR3. The germline V gene encodes CDR1 SGHRS and CDR2 YFSETQ. Trimming took 3 bases from V and 2 from J, leaving 14 bases between them. In DNA form, the CDR3 reads TGCGCCAGCAGCTCGGGAAGGGGAGCACAAGAGACCCAGTACTTC. Its protein is CASSSGRGAQETQYF.

The chain combines TRBV9 with TRBJ2-1, with 9 nucleotides matching TRBD1. The germline gives CDR1 SGDLS, CDR2 YYNGEE. This CDR3 contains 19 residues. The J segment lost 2 bases and the V segment lost 0 bases, leaving 12 bases of the junction unmatched. CDR3 DNA: TGTGCCAGCAGCGTAGGGGAAAAGGGGACAGGGAGGACCTACAATGAGCAGTTCTTC. Translating it yields CASSVGEKGTGRTYNEQFF. Full variable domain (remainder filled in from reference TRBV9 and TRBJ2-1): DSGVTQTPKHLITATGQRVTLRCSPRSGDLSVYWYQQSLDQGLQFLIQYYNGEERAKGNILERFSAQQFPDLHSELNLSSLELGDSALYFCASSVGEKGTGRTYNEQFFGPGTRLTVL.

The rearrangement uses TRBV4-3 and TRBJ2-3; 11 bases line up with TRBD2. The CDR3 extends over 15 amino acids. V lost 1 base, J lost 3 bases, and 0 bases stayed unmatched. CDR1 and CDR2 (germline): LGHNA, YSLEER. This chain's CDR3 is CASSQVAGGTDTQYF. CDR3 nucleotide sequence: TGCGCCAGCAGCCAAGTAGCGGGGGGGACAGATACGCAGTATTTT.

The chain uses TRBV6-6 and TRBJ1-4; D is perhaps TRBD1 (5 bases). Germline V gives CDR1 MNHNY, CDR2 SVGAGI (reference sequence). The V and J ends lost 6 bases and 2 bases respectively, with 13 bases between them. The CDR3 has 15 residues. CDR3 loop: CASRLEGATNEKLFF. CDR3 sequence (DNA): TGTGCCAGCAGATTAGAAGGGGCTACTAATGAAAAACTGTTTTTT.

V and J are TRBV4-1 and TRBJ2-7; the match to TRBD1 covers 8 bases. The CDR3 is made up of 17 amino acids. Trimming at V came to 1 base and at J to 2 bases, leaving 10 bases not matched to a gene. Germline V gene sequence: CDR1 MGHRA, CDR2 YSYEKL. The CDR3 DNA reads TGCGCCAGCAGCCAAGCCTATGGACAGGGAACCCCCTACGAGCAGTACTTC. Translation: CASSQAYGQGTPYEQYF.

The V and J genes are TRBV27 and TRBJ1-2, with 9 positions matching TRBD1. The CDR3 length is 13 residues. Trimming removed 8 bases from V and 8 bases from J; junction bases left unmatched: 9. From germline, CDR1 is MNHEY and CDR2 SMNVEV (reference sequence). The CDR3 loop is CASGRTGAGGYTF. CDR3 nucleotides: TGTGCCAGCGGCAGGACAGGGGCAGGAGGCTACACCTTC.

The genes are TRBV7-6 and TRBJ2-7; the D gene is possibly TRBD1 (6 bases). V lost 5 bases, J lost 6 bases, and 14 bases lay in between. The CDR3 is 13 residues long. Germline CDR1 and CDR2: SGHVS and FNYEAQ. The CDR3 here is CASSTSQGSEQYF. CDR3 sequence (DNA): TGTGCCAGCAGCACTTCACAGGGTAGCGAGCAGTACTTC. The whole variable domain, filled in from reference TRBV7-6 and TRBJ2-7, reads GAGVSQSPRYKVTKRGQDVALRCDPISGHVSLYWYRQALGQGPEFLTYFNYEAQQDKSGLPNDRFSAERPEGSISTLTIQRTEQRDSAMYRCASSTSQGSEQYFGPGTRLTVT.

The rearrangement uses TRBV6-1 and TRBJ2-7; D may be TRBD1 (6 bases). The CDR3 sequence is 15 residues long. V lost 4 bases and J 1 base, leaving 14 bases between the germline ends. Germline-derived CDR1 and CDR2 are MNHNS and SASEGT. Here the CDR3 DNA reads TGTGCCAGCAGTGGGCAATTACAGGGTTCCTACGAGCAGTACTTC. This gives the protein CASSGQLQGSYEQYF.

The V gene is TRBV15, the J gene TRBJ1-2; D is possibly TRBD1 (6 bases). Between the trimmed V and J ends, which lost 1 base and 4 bases, there was a span of 7 bases. The CDR3 is 13 amino acids. The germline gives CDR1 LNHNV, CDR2 YYDKDF (reference sequence). The CDR3 bases are TGTGCCACCAGCAGAGGGGGGGCCTATGGCTACACCTTC. The encoded protein is CATSRGGAYGYTF.

This sequence joins TRBV19 and TRBJ1-1; the D is unclear. Per the germline V gene, CDR1 is LNHDA and CDR2 is SQIVND (reference sequence). V dropped 1 base and J dropped 1 base, with 13 bases sitting between them. This CDR3 is built from 16 residues. CDR3 in DNA: TGTGCCAGTAGTATAGTGGCCAGAATTACGAACACTGAAGCTTTCTTT. Amino acids: CASSIVARITNTEAFF.

J is TRBJ2-1 and V is TRBV7-3, with D uncertain. Germline CDR1 is SGHTA and CDR2 is FQGTGA. This CDR3 contains 13 residues. V lost 5 bases, J lost 1 base, and 6 bases lay in between. CDR3 region: CASSPGSYNEQFF. Here the CDR3 DNA reads TGTGCCAGCAGCCCCGGGTCCTACAATGAGCAGTTCTTC.